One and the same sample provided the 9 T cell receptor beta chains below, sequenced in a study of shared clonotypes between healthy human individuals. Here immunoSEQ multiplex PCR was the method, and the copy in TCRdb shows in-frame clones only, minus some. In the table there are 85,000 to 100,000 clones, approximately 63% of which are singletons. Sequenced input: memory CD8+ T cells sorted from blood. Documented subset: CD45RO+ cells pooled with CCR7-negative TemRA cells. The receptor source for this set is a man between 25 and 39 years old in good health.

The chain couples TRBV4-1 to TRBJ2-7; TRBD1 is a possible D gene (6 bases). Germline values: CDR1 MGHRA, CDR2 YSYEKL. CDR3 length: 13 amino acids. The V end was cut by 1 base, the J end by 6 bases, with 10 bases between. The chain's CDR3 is CASSQVQGSEQYF. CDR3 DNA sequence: TGCGCCAGCAGCCAAGTGCAGGGGTCCGAGCAGTACTTC.

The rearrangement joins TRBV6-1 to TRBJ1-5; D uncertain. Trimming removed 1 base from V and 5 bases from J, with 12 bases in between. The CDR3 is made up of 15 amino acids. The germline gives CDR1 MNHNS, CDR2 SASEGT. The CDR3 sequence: CASSEGEVGYQPQHF. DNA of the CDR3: TGTGCCAGCAGTGAAGGGGAGGTAGGTTATCAGCCCCAGCATTTT.

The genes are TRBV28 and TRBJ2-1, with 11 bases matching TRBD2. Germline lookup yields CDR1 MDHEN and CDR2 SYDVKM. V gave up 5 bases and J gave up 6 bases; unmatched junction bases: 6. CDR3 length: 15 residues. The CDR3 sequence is CASSLLAGVVNEQFF. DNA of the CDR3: TGTGCCAGCAGTCTACTAGCGGGAGTGGTCAATGAGCAGTTCTTC.

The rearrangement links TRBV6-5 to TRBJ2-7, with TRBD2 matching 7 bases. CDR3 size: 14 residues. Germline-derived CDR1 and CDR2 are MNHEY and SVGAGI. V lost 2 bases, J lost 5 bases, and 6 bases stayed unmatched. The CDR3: CASSYGGEPHEQYF. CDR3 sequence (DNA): TGTGCCAGCAGTTACGGGGGGGAACCCCACGAGCAGTACTTC.

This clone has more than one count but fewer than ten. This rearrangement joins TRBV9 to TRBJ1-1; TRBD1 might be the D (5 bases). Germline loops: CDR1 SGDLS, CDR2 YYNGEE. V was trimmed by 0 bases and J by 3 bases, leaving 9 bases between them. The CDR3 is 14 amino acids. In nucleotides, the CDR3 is TGTGCCAGCAGCGTAGTTGACAGCTACACTGAAGCTTTCTTT. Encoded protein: CASSVVDSYTEAFF.

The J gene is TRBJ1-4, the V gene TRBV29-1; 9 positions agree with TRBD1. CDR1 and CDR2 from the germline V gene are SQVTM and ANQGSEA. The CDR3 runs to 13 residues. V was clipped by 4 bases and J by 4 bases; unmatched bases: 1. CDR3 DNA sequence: TGCAGCGTTGTGACAGGGGGTAATGAAAAACTGTTTTTT. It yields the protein CSVVTGGNEKLFF.

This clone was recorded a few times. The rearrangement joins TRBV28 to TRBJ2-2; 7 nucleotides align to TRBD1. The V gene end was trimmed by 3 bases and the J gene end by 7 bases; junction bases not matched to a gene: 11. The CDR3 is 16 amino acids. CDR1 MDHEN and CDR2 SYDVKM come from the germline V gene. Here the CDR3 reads CASSFWQDRMIGELFF. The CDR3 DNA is TGTGCCAGCAGTTTTTGGCAGGACAGGATGATCGGGGAGCTGTTTTTT.

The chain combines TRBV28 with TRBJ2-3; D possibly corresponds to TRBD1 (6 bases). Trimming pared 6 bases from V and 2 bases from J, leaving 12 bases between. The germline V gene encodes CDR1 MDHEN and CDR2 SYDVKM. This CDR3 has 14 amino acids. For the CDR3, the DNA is TGTGCCAGCAGCAAGGACAGTACCACAGATACGCAGTATTTT. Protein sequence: CASSKDSTTDTQYF.

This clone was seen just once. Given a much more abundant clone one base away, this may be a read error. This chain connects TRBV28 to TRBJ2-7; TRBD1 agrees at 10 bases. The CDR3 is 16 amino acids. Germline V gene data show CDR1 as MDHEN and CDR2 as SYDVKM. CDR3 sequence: CTSSYTDRGHPYEQYF. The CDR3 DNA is TGTACCAGCAGTTATACCGACAGGGGGCACCCCTACGAGCAGTACTTC.